This TCR beta chain was profiled in a study of T cell repertoires in ileal Crohn's disease. Study background: Operated complications were stricturing disease (roughly 61%) and penetrating disease (around 39%).

The CDR3 has 13 amino acids. Trimming took 6 bases from V and 4 from J; bases not matched to a gene: 6. CDR1 is MNHEY, CDR2 SVGAGI, per germline. Assay: immunoSEQ multiplex PCR; the TCRdb copy retains only in-frame clones and omits some. The table has about 14,000 clones, 70% to 90% seen once. The sample was ileal tissue. V gene TRBV6-5 combines with J gene TRBJ2-7; 7 nucleotides match TRBD1. The receptor was derived from an adult with Crohn's disease. CDR3 loop: CASSRDSRYEQYF. The CDR3 region has the DNA TGTGCCAGCAGCCGGGACAGCCGATACGAGCAGTACTTC.